The T cell receptor (beta chain) described here comes from a study of OX40 agonist ivuxolimab in advanced cancers. Study conclusions and caveats: Normalized expansion of T-cell clones was also low for some nonresponders. Average numbers of expanded clones were greater in CD8+ T cells than in CD4+.

V lost 4 bases and J 3 bases, leaving 9 bases between the germline ends. CDR1 LGHNA and CDR2 YNFKEQ come from the germline V gene. The CDR3 is 14 amino acids. Concerning this clone: Its specificity is not known.

Only in-frame clones appear in the TCRdb table, and some are missing; sequencing was by immunoSEQ multiplex PCR. The data hold some 100,000 clones, with 80% to 95% observed a single time. The chain couples TRBV4-2 to TRBJ2-2; no clear D. The specimen was CD4+ or CD8+ T cells sorted from blood, collected in a trial of the OX40 agonist ivuxolimab. The source is an adult with an advanced solid tumor such as melanoma, head and neck, liver or kidney cancer. The CDR3 spells CASSLTLYTGELFF. The CDR3 nucleotides are TGTGCCAGCAGCCTGACCCTGTACACCGGGGAGCTGTTTTTT.